The next 8 T cell receptor beta chains were all read from a single sample in a study of blood T cell repertoires in COVID-19. The assay was immunoSEQ multiplex PCR, and TCRdb's table has in-frame clones only and misses some. The table shows some 99,000 clones, with 86% occurring only once. Sequenced: peripheral blood. The receptor set was obtained from a woman in her sixties or seventies in a cohort sampled during active or convalescent COVID-19.

The chain employs TRBV5-1 and TRBJ2-2; the D gene is possibly TRBD2 (7 bases). The CDR3 contains 17 residues. V was clipped by 2 bases and J by 3 bases, with 17 bases between them. Germline-derived CDR1 and CDR2 are SGHRS and YFSETQ. In DNA, the CDR3 is TGCGCCAGCAGCTTCAGGTTTGGGGGGGCCGACACCGGGGAGCTGTTTTTT. Protein product: CASSFRFGGADTGELFF.

CDR3 nucleotide sequence: TGCGCCAGCAGCCCGACCCTAGGACAGGTCCAGAACACCGGGGAGCTGTTTTTT. Amino acid sequence: CASSPTLGQVQNTGELFF. The J gene is TRBJ2-2, the V gene TRBV5-1, with TRBD1 matching 7 bases. Germline assignment: CDR1 SGHRS and CDR2 YFSETQ. CDR3 length: 18 amino acids. V dropped 4 bases and J dropped 1; count of bases not matched to a gene: 13.

V usage is TRBV5-1 and J usage is TRBJ1-1, with 8 bases that match TRBD1. The CDR3 runs 13 residues. Germline V gene lookup returns CDR1 SGHRS and CDR2 YFSETQ. J gave up 8 bases and V 3 bases, and 6 bases lay outside the gene matches. The CDR3 protein is CASSYSRGPEAFF. CDR3 in DNA: TGCGCCAGCAGCTACTCCAGGGGGCCCGAAGCTTTCTTT.

The CDR3 here is CASSPGQGGVRNQPQHF. The CDR3 nucleotides read TGTGCCAGCTCACCGGGACAGGGCGGGGTACGGAATCAGCCCCAGCATTTT. The chain combines TRBV18 with TRBJ1-5; 9 nucleotides agree with TRBD1. The CDR3 runs 17 residues. Per germline, CDR1 KGHSH and CDR2 LQKENI. After removal of 3 bases from V and 4 bases from J, the junction contained 10 bases not matched to a gene.

The chain joins TRBV12-5 to TRBJ1-1; D is possibly TRBD1 (6 bases). Trimming left V 2 bases short and J 11 bases short, with 15 bases between. Germline CDR1 reads LGHNT; CDR2 reads FRNRAP. The CDR3 loop spans 13 amino acids. This chain's CDR3 is CASGLTTGSWAFF. The CDR3 nucleotides are TGTGCTAGTGGTTTGACAACAGGGTCGTGGGCTTTCTTT.

This clone was found many times. The chain joins TRBV29-1 to TRBJ2-1; D is perhaps TRBD2 (5 bases). V was trimmed by 3 bases and J by 4 bases, leaving 13 bases between them. The germline gives CDR1 SQVTM, CDR2 ANQGSEA. The CDR3 covers 14 residues. The CDR3, as DNA: TGCAGCGTTGATGTCCAGAGGAGGTACAATGAGCAGTTCTTC. As protein: CSVDVQRRYNEQFF.

The rearrangement joins TRBV2 to TRBJ1-4; D not resolved. The V gene lost 6 bases and the J gene lost 4 bases, with 15 bases spanning the gap. The CDR3 runs 15 residues. Germline assignment: CDR1 SNHLY and CDR2 FYNNEI. This CDR3 reads CASRSRPGNNEKLFF. For the CDR3, the DNA is TGTGCCAGCAGGTCAAGACCGGGAAATAATGAAAAACTGTTTTTT. The entire variable domain, with the rest obtained from reference TRBV2 and TRBJ1-4, is as follows: EPEVTQTPSHQVTQMGQEVILRCVPISNHLYFYWYRQILGQKVEFLVSFYNNEISEKSEIFDDQFSVERPDGSNFTLKIRSTKLEDSAMYFCASRSRPGNNEKLFFGSGTQLSVL.

The chain has TRBV9 and TRBJ2-7; perhaps TRBD1 as D (6 bases). The germline V gene encodes CDR1 SGDLS and CDR2 YYNGEE. Trimming shortened V by 3 bases and J by 4 bases, and 14 bases separated the two germline ends. This CDR3 has 14 residues. The CDR3, as DNA: TGTGCCAGCAGCGGGGGGACACCCACGTACGAGCAGTACTTC. It encodes CASSGGTPTYEQYF.